This T cell receptor (beta chain) was sequenced for a study of T cell responses to AZD1222 COVID-19 vaccine. Study-wide results and caveats: The sample set comprised mostly white British donors with more females, and clonal diversity was possibly underestimated.

TCRdb's table, derived via immunoSEQ multiplex PCR, lists solely in-frame clones and lacks some. This table holds approximately 130,000 clones, over 75% found once. CDR1 MNHEY and CDR2 SVGAGI come from the germline V gene. Trimming stripped 0 bases from V and 8 bases from J, with 10 bases between. The CDR3 consists of 13 residues. Details on this clone: What it binds is unknown.

This TCR was recovered from an adult who received the AZD1222 COVID-19 vaccine. The chain employs TRBV6-5 and TRBJ1-2; TRBD1 might be the D (6 bases). Sequencing was performed on peripheral blood, taken 28 days after the second AZD1222 dose. CDR3 in DNA: TGTGCCAGCAGTTACTCGGCAGGGGACGGCTACACCTTC. This translates into CASSYSAGDGYTF.